This T cell receptor (beta chain) was identified in a study of shared clonotypes between healthy human individuals. The method was immunoSEQ multiplex PCR; TCRdb's version includes in-frame clones alone and lacks a portion of them. The sample shows a few million clones, about nine tenths of them seen only once. This CDR3 contains 13 residues. The V and J ends lost 2 bases and 7 bases respectively, with 10 bases between them. Germline CDR1 and CDR2: SGHRS and YFSETQ. This TCR was recovered from a man aged 18 to 30 in good health. Some clones in this sample may be carry-over from other donors' samples. The V call is TRBV5-1, the J call TRBJ2-1; no clear D. Sequencing was done on a sample of naive CD4+ T cells from PBMCs. Subset specified: CD45RA+ positively selected. CDR3 nucleotides: TGCGCCAGCAGCTTAAACCTCGGGAATGAGCAGTTCTTC. Translating it yields CASSLNLGNEQFF.